Following are 27 T cell receptor beta chains from one sample sequenced in a study of immune evolution from preneoplasia to lung adenocarcinoma. Using immunoSEQ multiplex PCR, the repertoire was profiled, and TCRdb retains in-frame clones only, with some absent. The sample records 5,500 to 7,500 clones, approximately 85% being singletons. Sequencing input: FFPE invasive lung adenocarcinoma tissue. These receptors were obtained from a person aged 50-75 years with lung adenocarcinoma.

The chain employs TRBV7-3 and TRBJ1-1; no clear D gene. Germline CDR1 reads SGHTA; CDR2 reads FQGTGA. The V gene lost 2 bases and the J gene lost 2 bases, with 18 bases spanning the gap. The CDR3 covers 17 residues. The CDR3 is CASSLAQPKPVNTEAFF. The CDR3 DNA reads as TGTGCCAGCAGCTTAGCCCAACCCAAGCCGGTTAACACTGAAGCTTTCTTT. The entire variable domain, with the rest obtained from reference TRBV7-3 and TRBJ1-1, is as follows: GAGVSQTPSNKVTEKGKYVELRCDPISGHTALYWYRQSLGQGPEFLIYFQGTGAADDSGLPNDRFFAVRPEGSVSTLKIQRTERGDSAVYLCASSLAQPKPVNTEAFFGQGTRLTVV.

The chain recombines TRBV27 with TRBJ2-4; the D gene is possibly TRBD2 (6 bases). V lost 10 bases, J lost 9 bases, and 22 bases lay in between. CDR1 is MNHEY and CDR2 is SMNVEV in the germline V gene (reference sequence). This CDR3 is built from 14 residues. In DNA, the CDR3 is TGTGCCACTAAGACTAGTGTTTCTTCTGTCATTCAGTACTTC. It translates to CATKTSVSSVIQYF.

The chain is built from TRBV5-1 and TRBJ2-3; 10 nucleotides align to TRBD1. CDR3 length: 17 residues. The V and J ends lost 5 bases and 6 bases, in that order; junction bases with no gene match: 15. Germline V gene sequence: CDR1 SGHRS, CDR2 YFSETQ. The CDR3 region is CASRGRNPGQGFDTQYF. The CDR3 region has the DNA TGCGCCAGCAGAGGCCGGAATCCGGGACAGGGGTTCGATACGCAGTATTTT.

This clone was picked up one time. V gene TRBV5-5 combines with J gene TRBJ2-7; 8 bases are a match to TRBD1. The CDR3 sequence is 16 residues long. V trimming: 0 bases; J trimming: 4 bases; junction bases outside the gene matches: 9. The germline V gene encodes CDR1 SGHKS and CDR2 YYEKEE (reference sequence). The CDR3 spells CASSLDPGTGGYEQYF. Written as DNA, the CDR3 is TGTGCCAGCAGCTTGGATCCCGGGACAGGAGGATACGAGCAGTACTTC.

V is TRBV5-4 and J is TRBJ2-1; tentative D call: TRBD2 (5 bases). CDR3 length: 15 residues. CDR1 and CDR2 from the germline V gene are SGHNT and YYREEE (reference sequence). Trimming removed 0 bases at V and 4 bases at J, with 11 bases between. CDR3 sequence reads: CASSLGGRGYNEQFF. DNA of the CDR3: TGTGCCAGCAGCTTGGGAGGCCGAGGGTACAATGAGCAGTTCTTC.

This clone has only one observation. The chain employs TRBV7-9 and TRBJ2-1, with TRBD2 matching over 7 bases. The J segment lost 5 bases and the V segment lost 5 bases, leaving 6 bases of the junction unmatched. The CDR3 spans 14 residues. Looked up from germline, CDR1 is SEHNR and CDR2 is FQNEAQ (reference sequence). In DNA form, the CDR3 reads TGTGCCAGCAGCGGGACTAACCTGCACAATGAGCAGTTCTTC. As protein: CASSGTNLHNEQFF.

This clone has more than one count but fewer than ten. The CDR3 loop reads CASSPAAGAGEYF. Here the CDR3 DNA reads TGTGCCAGCTCACCAGCGGCGGGAGCTGGAGAGTATTTT. V gene TRBV18 combines with J gene TRBJ2-3, with TRBD2 matching 7 bases. Germline V CDR1 and CDR2: KGHSH, LQKENI. V lost 2 bases, J lost 13 bases, and 9 bases stayed unmatched. The CDR3 length is 13 residues.

This chain connects TRBV5-5 to TRBJ2-7; TRBD1 matches at 7 bases. Germline lookup yields CDR1 SGHKS and CDR2 YYEKEE (reference sequence). Trimming took 3 bases from V and 2 from J; bases not matched to a gene: 8. The CDR3 contains 15 residues. CDR3 nucleotide sequence: TGTGCCAGCAGCTCTCAAACAGGGGCAACCTACGAGCAGTACTTC. It translates to CASSSQTGATYEQYF.

The chain is built from TRBV20-1 and TRBJ1-2, with D unclear. The CDR3 has 11 residues. The germline CDR1 and CDR2 sequences are DFQATT and SNEGSKA (reference sequence). Trimming pared 3 bases from V and 8 bases from J, leaving 10 bases between. The CDR3, as DNA: TGCAGTGCTAGTGGAAGTGGCGGCTACACCTTC. Protein product: CSASGSGGYTF.

The rearrangement joins TRBV9 to TRBJ1-3; the D gene is possibly TRBD1 (5 bases). Germline lookup yields CDR1 SGDLS and CDR2 YYNGEE. The length of the CDR3 is 14 residues. V gave up 0 bases and J gave up 3 bases, with 7 bases separating them. The CDR3 here is CASSVGGIGNTIYF. The CDR3 nucleotides read TGTGCCAGCAGCGTAGGGGGGATTGGAAACACCATATATTTT.

The chain recombines TRBV29-1 with TRBJ2-1; D perhaps matches TRBD2 (6 bases). CDR1 SQVTM and CDR2 ANQGSEA come from the germline V gene. Trimming left V 7 bases short and J 7 bases short, with 14 bases between. The CDR3 loop spans 12 amino acids. The CDR3: CSARTNPNEQFF. The DNA of the CDR3 is TGCAGCGCCCGGACTAATCCTAATGAGCAGTTCTTC.

Only a few counts were recorded for this clone. The chain recombines TRBV6-1 with TRBJ2-2; TRBD1 matches 8 bases. Germline CDR1 MNHNS, CDR2 SASEGT. With V trimmed by 3 bases and J by 1 base, 1 base remained unmatched. The CDR3 covers 15 residues. The CDR3, as DNA: TGTGCCAGCAGTGACAGGGGGCGGAACACCGGGGAGCTGTTTTTT. Translation: CASSDRGRNTGELFF.

The chain joins TRBV11-2 to TRBJ2-1; 10 bases map to TRBD2. Germline values: CDR1 SGHAT, CDR2 FQNNGV. CDR3 length equals 15 residues. The V and J ends lost 4 bases and 8 bases, in that order; junction bases with no gene match: 8. The DNA of the CDR3 is TGTGCCAGCAGCTCTGGACTAGCGGCGGCCGATGAGCAGTTCTTC. Protein: CASSSGLAAADEQFF.

The rearrangement joins TRBV28 to TRBJ2-1, with 12 bases identical to TRBD2. The trim removed 5 bases at V and 8 bases at J, leaving 7 bases unmatched. Germline V gives CDR1 MDHEN, CDR2 SYDVKM. CDR3 size: 15 residues. CDR3 amino acids: CASSDPTSGSDEQFF. The DNA of the CDR3 is TGTGCCAGCAGTGACCCGACTAGCGGGAGCGATGAGCAGTTCTTC.

The gene calls are TRBV5-1 and TRBJ2-1; D remains ambiguous. Germline V lookup: CDR1 SGHRS, CDR2 YFSETQ. With 1 base removed from V and 7 bases from J, the gap between germline ends came to 21 bases. This CDR3 is 17 amino acids long. CDR3 nucleotides: TGCGCCAGCAGCTTGCTAGGCGTAGCCGTGGGAAAAAATGAGCAGTTCTTC. This codes for CASSLLGVAVGKNEQFF.

CDR3 DNA sequence: TGTGCCAGCAGTTTTGGGATGTATGGCTACACCTTC. This sequence encodes CASSFGMYGYTF. This chain connects TRBV28 to TRBJ1-2; D gene unclear. Germline V CDR1 and CDR2: MDHEN, SYDVKM. This CDR3 spans 12 amino acids. V was trimmed by 3 bases and J by 5 bases, leaving 7 bases between them.

This chain links TRBV7-2 with TRBJ2-7; the D gene could be TRBD1 or TRBD2 (5 bases each). CDR1 and CDR2 (germline): SGHTA, FQGNSA. Trimming cost V 1 base and J 0 bases, with 7 bases left between them. The CDR3 has 14 residues. The CDR3 DNA follows: TGTGCCAGCAGCTTAGTTGGGGGCTCCTACGAGCAGTACTTC. Its protein is CASSLVGGSYEQYF.

The CDR3 region has the DNA TGTGCCAGCAGTTCGGGACTATTGCACACCGGGGAGCTGTTTTTT. As protein: CASSSGLLHTGELFF. This chain connects TRBV6-5 to TRBJ2-2; 7 nucleotides agree with TRBD2. CDR1 and CDR2 (germline): MNHEY, SVGAGI. The CDR3 extends over 15 amino acids. The V segment lost 4 bases and the J segment 3 bases; nucleotides outside the gene matches: 5.

The chain couples TRBV7-2 to TRBJ2-2; no reliable D call. The V gene's germline CDR1 is SGHTA and CDR2 FQGNSA. The V end lost 4 bases, the J end lost 2 bases, and 11 bases lay between the germline ends. The CDR3 extends over 15 amino acids. The CDR3 coding sequence is TGTGCCAGCAGCTCCTTCGCGCGTAACACCGGGGAGCTGTTTTTT. Its translation: CASSSFARNTGELFF.

The chain carries TRBV6-1 and TRBJ1-2, with a tentative D call TRBD1 (5 bases). The ends were cut back, 8 bases at V and 1 base at J, with 14 bases in the middle. The germline V gene has CDR1 MNHNS and CDR2 SASEGT. CDR3 length: 14 amino acids. The CDR3 DNA sequence: TGTGCCAGCTCCTCCCAGGGTTATAACTATGGCTACACCTTC. Translation: CASSSQGYNYGYTF.

This chain connects TRBV29-1 to TRBJ2-1, with TRBD1 as a possible D gene (5 bases). The germline CDR1 and CDR2 sequences are SQVTM and ANQGSEA. The length of the CDR3 is 12 residues. Trimming removed 4 bases from V and 6 bases from J, with 10 bases in between. The CDR3 region has the DNA TGCAGCGTTGTCAGACAGAGCAATGAGCAGTTCTTC. Translating gives CSVVRQSNEQFF.

Notes on this clone: A junction end diverges from the germline sequence, so it may reflect a read error. Other DNA sequences in the same sample also yield this CDR3. This chain uses TRBV4-1 with TRBJ2-7; TRBD2 matches at 12 bases. Germline CDR1 reads MGHRA; CDR2 reads YSYEKL. The CDR3 length is 15 residues. The DNA for the CDR3 is TGCGCCAGCAGCGAGCTAGCGGGAGGGACCTACGAGCAGTATTTC. It codes for CASSELAGGTYEQYF.

As DNA, the CDR3 is TGTGCCAGCAGCTTAACTGGACTAGCGGGAGTTGGGGAGCTGTTTTTT. Protein sequence: CASSLTGLAGVGELFF. The chain combines TRBV7-3 with TRBJ2-2; 13 bases line up with TRBD2. The V gene's germline CDR1 is SGHTA and CDR2 FQGTGA. V was clipped by 0 bases and J by 8 bases; unmatched bases: 3. The CDR3 is 16 amino acids.

This sequence joins TRBV28 and TRBJ2-7; weak D call: TRBD2 (5 bases). Trimming removed 4 bases at V and 3 bases at J, with 10 bases between. Germline-derived CDR1 and CDR2 are MDHEN and SYDVKM. The CDR3 is made up of 13 amino acids. This CDR3 reads CASSSMGSYEQYF. DNA of the CDR3: TGTGCCAGCAGTTCTATGGGGAGCTACGAGCAGTACTTC.

The chain employs TRBV25-1 and TRBJ1-1; 7 positions match TRBD1. V was clipped by 3 bases and J by 1 base; unmatched bases: 8. CDR3 length: 16 amino acids. CDR1 and CDR2 from the germline V gene are MGHDK and SYGVNS. The CDR3 sequence is CASSDSRDRPNTEAFF. As DNA, the CDR3 is TGTGCCAGCAGTGATTCCCGGGACAGACCGAACACTGAAGCTTTCTTT.

V gene TRBV28 combines with J gene TRBJ1-2; D is ambiguous. CDR3 length equals 14 residues. Trimming stripped 2 bases from V and 0 bases from J, with 7 bases between. Germline assignment: CDR1 MDHEN and CDR2 SYDVKM. CDR3 bases: TGTGCCAGCAGTTTAGATCCCGCTAACTATGGCTACACCTTC. It translates to CASSLDPANYGYTF.

The chain is built from TRBV30 and TRBJ1-1, with 7 nucleotides matching TRBD1. The CDR3 extends over 13 amino acids. Germline V gives CDR1 GTSNPN, CDR2 SVGIG (reference sequence). V lost 3 bases, J lost 5 bases, and 6 bases stayed unmatched. The CDR3 reads CAWSGTVETEAFF. CDR3 sequence (DNA): TGTGCCTGGAGCGGGACAGTAGAAACTGAAGCTTTCTTT.